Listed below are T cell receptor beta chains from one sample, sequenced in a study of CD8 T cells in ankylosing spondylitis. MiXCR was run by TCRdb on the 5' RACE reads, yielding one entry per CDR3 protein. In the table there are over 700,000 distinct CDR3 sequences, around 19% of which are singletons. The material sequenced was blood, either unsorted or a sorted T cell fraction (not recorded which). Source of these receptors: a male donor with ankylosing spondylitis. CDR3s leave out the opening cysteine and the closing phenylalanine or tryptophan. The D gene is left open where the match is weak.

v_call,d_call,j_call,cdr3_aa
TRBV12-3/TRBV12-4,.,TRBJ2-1,ASSVRDVYNEQF
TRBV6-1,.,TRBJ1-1,ASRERQKNTEAF
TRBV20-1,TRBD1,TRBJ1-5,SARGTGTNQPQH
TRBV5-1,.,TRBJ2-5,ASSVGGGKETQY
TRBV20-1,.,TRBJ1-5,SARDPRGDQPQH
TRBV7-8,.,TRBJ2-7,ASSHGRNYEQY
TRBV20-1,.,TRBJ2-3,SASRGGPTDTQY
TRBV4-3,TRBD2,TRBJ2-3,ASSPSSGMADTQY
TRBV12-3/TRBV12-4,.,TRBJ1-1,ASSPRRGQAF
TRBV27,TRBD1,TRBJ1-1,ASGNRGNTEAF
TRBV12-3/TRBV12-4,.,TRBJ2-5,ASTSLANQETQY
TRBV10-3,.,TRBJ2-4,AIRDGAKNIQY
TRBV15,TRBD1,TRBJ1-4,ATSRDYDRGNEKLF
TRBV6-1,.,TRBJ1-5,ASSPAGTQHSNQPQH
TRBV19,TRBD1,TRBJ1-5,ASSIVRTGRNQPQH
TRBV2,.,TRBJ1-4,ASSPDGNEKLF
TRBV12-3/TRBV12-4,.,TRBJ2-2,ASSLRGRGNTGELF